This T cell receptor (beta chain) was obtained from a study of regulatory T cells in long-lasting Graves disease. This clonotype appeared many times. As yet, its antigen is unknown. Study-wide results and caveats: Persistent disease preferred TRBV28, TRBJ1-2 and TRBJ2-5.

Per germline, CDR1 SNHLY and CDR2 FYNNEI. This CDR3 comprises 15 residues. The ends were cut back, 5 bases at V and 2 bases at J, with 16 bases in the middle. The authors built TCR beta libraries using iRepertoire HTBI primers and Arm-PCR of CDR3 regions. Per the original methods: Sample data revealed fewer than 70 TRBV and more than 13 TRBJ segments. One entry per CDR3 protein, called by TCRdb with MiXCR from the multiplex PCR reads. These V and J calls rely on TCRdb rather than the paper's analysis. The data show 600,000 to 850,000 distinct CDR3 sequences, 25% to 30% seen once. Sample time point: persistent/refractory GD, antithyroid drugs over 5 years with positive TRAb. Generation of the TCR library employed RNA extracted from PBMCs.

This material consisted of peripheral blood mononuclear cells (PBMCs), taken when the disease was refractory, from a patient treated with antithyroid drugs. This TCR was recovered from a female donor with Graves disease. The rearrangement uses TRBV2 and TRBJ2-7, with D tentatively TRBD1 (6 bases). This chain's CDR3 is CASSPFGDITYEQYF. The CDR3 region has the DNA TGTGCCAGCAGTCCATTTGGGGACATAACCTACGAGCAGTACTTC.